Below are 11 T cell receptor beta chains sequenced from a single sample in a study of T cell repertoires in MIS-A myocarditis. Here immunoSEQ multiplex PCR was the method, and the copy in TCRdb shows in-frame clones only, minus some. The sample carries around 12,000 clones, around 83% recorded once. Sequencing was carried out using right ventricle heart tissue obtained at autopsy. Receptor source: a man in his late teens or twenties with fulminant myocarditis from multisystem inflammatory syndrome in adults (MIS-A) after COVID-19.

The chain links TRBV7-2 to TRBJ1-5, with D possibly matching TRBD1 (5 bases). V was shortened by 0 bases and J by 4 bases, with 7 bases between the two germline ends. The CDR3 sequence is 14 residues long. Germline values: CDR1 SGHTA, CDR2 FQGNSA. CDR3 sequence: CASSLAGGNQPQHF. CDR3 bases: TGTGCCAGCAGCTTAGCCGGGGGGAATCAGCCCCAGCATTTT. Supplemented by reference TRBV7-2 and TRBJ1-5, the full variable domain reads GAGVSQSPSNKVTEKGKDVELRCDPISGHTALYWYRQSLGQGLEFLIYFQGNSAPDKSGLPSDRFSAERTGGSVSTLTIQRTQQEDSAVYLCASSLAGGNQPQHFGDGTRLSIL.

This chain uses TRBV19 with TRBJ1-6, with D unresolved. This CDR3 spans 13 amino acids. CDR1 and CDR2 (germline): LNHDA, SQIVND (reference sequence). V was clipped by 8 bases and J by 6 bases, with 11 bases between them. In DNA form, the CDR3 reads TGTGCCAGTGGACCGGGGAGTAATTCACCCCTCCACTTT. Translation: CASGPGSNSPLHF.

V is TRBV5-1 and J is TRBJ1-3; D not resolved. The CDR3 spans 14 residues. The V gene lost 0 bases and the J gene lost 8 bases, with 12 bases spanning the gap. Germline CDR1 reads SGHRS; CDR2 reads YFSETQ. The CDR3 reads CASSLVGSKDTIYF. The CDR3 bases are TGCGCCAGCAGCTTGGTGGGGTCGAAGGACACCATATATTTT.

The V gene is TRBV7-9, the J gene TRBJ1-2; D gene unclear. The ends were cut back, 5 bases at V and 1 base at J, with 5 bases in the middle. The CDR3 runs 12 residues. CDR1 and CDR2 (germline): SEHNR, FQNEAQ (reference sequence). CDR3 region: CASSPNNYGYTF. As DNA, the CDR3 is TGTGCCAGCAGCCCCAATAACTATGGCTACACCTTC.

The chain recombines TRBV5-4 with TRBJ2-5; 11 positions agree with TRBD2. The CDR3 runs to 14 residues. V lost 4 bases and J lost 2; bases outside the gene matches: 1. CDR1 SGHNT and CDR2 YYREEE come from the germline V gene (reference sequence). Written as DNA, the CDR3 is TGTGCCAGCAGCCGGACTAGCGGGCAAGAGACCCAGTACTTC. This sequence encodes CASSRTSGQETQYF.

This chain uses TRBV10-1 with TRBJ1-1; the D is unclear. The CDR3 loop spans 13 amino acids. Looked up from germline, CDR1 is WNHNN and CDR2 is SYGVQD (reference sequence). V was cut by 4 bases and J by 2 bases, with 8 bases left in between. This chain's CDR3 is CASSVGSNTEAFF. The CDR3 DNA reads TGCGCCAGCAGTGTTGGCTCTAACACTGAAGCTTTCTTT.

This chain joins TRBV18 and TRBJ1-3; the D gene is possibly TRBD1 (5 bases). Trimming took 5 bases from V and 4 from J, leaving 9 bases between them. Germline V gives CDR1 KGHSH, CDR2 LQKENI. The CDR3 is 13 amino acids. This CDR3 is CASSGTDGNTIYF. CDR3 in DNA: TGTGCCAGCTCAGGGACGGACGGAAACACCATATATTTT.

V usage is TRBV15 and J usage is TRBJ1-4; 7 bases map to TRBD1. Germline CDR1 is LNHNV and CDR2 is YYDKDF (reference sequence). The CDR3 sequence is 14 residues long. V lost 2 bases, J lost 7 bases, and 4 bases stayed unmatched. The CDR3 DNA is TGTGCCACCAGCAGATTAGACAGGGTTGAAAAACTGTTTTTT. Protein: CATSRLDRVEKLFF.

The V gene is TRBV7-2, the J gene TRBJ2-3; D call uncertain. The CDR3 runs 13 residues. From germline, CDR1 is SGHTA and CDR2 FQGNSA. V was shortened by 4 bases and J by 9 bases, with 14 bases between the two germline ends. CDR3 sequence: CASSSWVDVTQYF. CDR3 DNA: TGTGCCAGCAGCTCATGGGTGGACGTCACGCAGTATTTT.

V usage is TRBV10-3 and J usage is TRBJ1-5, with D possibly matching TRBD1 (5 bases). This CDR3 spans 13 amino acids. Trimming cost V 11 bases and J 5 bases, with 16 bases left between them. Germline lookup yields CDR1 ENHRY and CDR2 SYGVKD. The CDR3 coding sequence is TGTGCCGCCAAGGGAACAGGTGATCAGCCCCAGCATTTT. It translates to CAAKGTGDQPQHF.

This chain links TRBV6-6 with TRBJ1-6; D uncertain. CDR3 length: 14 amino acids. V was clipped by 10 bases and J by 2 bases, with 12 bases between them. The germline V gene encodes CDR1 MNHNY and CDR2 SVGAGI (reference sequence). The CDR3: CANSMGPYNSPLHF. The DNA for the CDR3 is TGTGCCAACTCGATGGGCCCCTATAATTCACCCCTCCACTTT.